Following are 9 T cell receptor beta chains from one sample sequenced in a study of cytomegalovirus exposure and HLA in healthy donors. PCR amplification relied on 60 Vbeta primers (plus 13 Jbeta primers). Measured with immunoSEQ multiplex PCR; TCRdb has only the in-frame clones, and not every one. The table has 150,000 to 200,000 clones, roughly 90% seen once. Material for sequencing was PBMCs. The receptors come from a girl under three years old in good health and CMV-seronegative.

This rearrangement joins TRBV5-1 to TRBJ1-5; D ambiguous. With 0 bases removed from V and 6 bases from J, the gap between germline ends came to 10 bases. Germline CDR1 reads SGHRS; CDR2 reads YFSETQ. CDR3 size: 14 residues. CDR3 nucleotide sequence: TGCGCCAGCAGCTTGGACGGGGTTCGTCAGCCCCAGCATTTT. Its translation: CASSLDGVRQPQHF.

The rearrangement joins TRBV27 to TRBJ1-2; TRBD1 might be the D (5 bases). Germline lookup yields CDR1 MNHEY and CDR2 SMNVEV (reference sequence). The CDR3 runs 15 residues. V gave up 1 base and J gave up 2 bases, with 11 bases separating them. As DNA, the CDR3 is TGTGCCAGCAGTTTATTGGGGACTTCAAACTATGGCTACACCTTC. Amino acids: CASSLLGTSNYGYTF.

CDR3 sequence (DNA): TGTGCCAGCGCAAGGACTACAGACTACAATGAGCAGTTCTTC. It codes for CASARTTDYNEQFF. The rearrangement links TRBV6-5 to TRBJ2-1; perhaps TRBD2 as D (6 bases). V lost 8 bases, J lost 3 bases, and 14 bases lay in between. The CDR3 sequence is 14 residues long. CDR1 is MNHEY, CDR2 SVGAGI, per germline.

The chain recombines TRBV4-2 with TRBJ2-7; 10 bases match TRBD2. This CDR3 comprises 15 residues. Germline V gene sequence: CDR1 LGHNA, CDR2 YNFKEQ. V shed 2 bases and J 2 bases; nucleotides not matched to a gene: 3. CDR3 sequence (DNA): TGTGCCAGCAGCCAAATAGCGGGAGGCCCCTACGAGCAGTACTTC. Translated: CASSQIAGGPYEQYF.

The J gene is TRBJ1-3, the V gene TRBV30, with D uncertain. The CDR3 runs to 14 residues. Per germline, CDR1 GTSNPN and CDR2 SVGIG (reference sequence). Trimming took off 4 bases at V and 0 bases at J, with 10 bases between the two ends. The CDR3 region is CAWTPIVSGNTIYF. In DNA form, the CDR3 reads TGTGCCTGGACCCCCATAGTCTCTGGAAACACCATATATTTT. Using reference TRBV30 and TRBJ1-3 for the parts outside the CDR3, the full variable domain is SQTIHQWPATLVQPVGSPLSLECTVEGTSNPNLYWYRQAAGRGLQLLFYSVGIGQISSEVPQNLSASRPQDRQFILSSKKLLLSDSGFYLCAWTPIVSGNTIYFGEGSWLTVV.

This chain links TRBV10-3 with TRBJ2-1; 8 positions agree with TRBD1. The ends lost 6 bases at V and 4 bases at J; junction bases unmatched: 8. This CDR3 has 15 amino acids. CDR1 and CDR2 (germline): ENHRY, SYGVKD. The CDR3 loop is CAIRAPGQEYNEQFF. The CDR3 DNA is TGTGCCATCAGAGCACCGGGACAGGAATACAATGAGCAGTTCTTC.

The chain carries TRBV30 and TRBJ1-3; no clear D. The CDR3 is made up of 14 amino acids. The germline V gene encodes CDR1 GTSNPN and CDR2 SVGIG (reference sequence). V lost 2 bases and J lost 4, with 12 bases in between. CDR3 in amino acids: CAWSKEAMGNTIYF. The DNA of the CDR3 is TGTGCCTGGAGTAAAGAAGCCATGGGAAACACCATATATTTT.

The rearrangement uses TRBV6-1 and TRBJ2-7; D might be TRBD1 (6 bases). The V gene's germline CDR1 is MNHNS and CDR2 SASEGT. Trimming shortened V by 1 base and J by 6 bases, and 16 bases separated the two germline ends. The CDR3 is 15 residues long. CDR3 residues: CASSEETGRYREQYF. CDR3 nucleotide sequence: TGTGCCAGCAGTGAAGAAACAGGGAGATATCGCGAGCAGTACTTC.

V gene TRBV18 combines with J gene TRBJ2-7, with D perhaps TRBD1 (5 bases). This CDR3 has 18 amino acids. V dropped 6 bases and J dropped 0 bases, with 24 bases sitting between them. In germline, CDR1 is KGHSH, CDR2 LQKENI. In nucleotides, the CDR3 is TGTGCCAGCTCCCACGGCCTCCACACAGGTACCTTCTCCTACGAGCAGTACTTC. It yields the protein CASSHGLHTGTFSYEQYF.